This TCR beta chain derives from a study of T cell changes during pregnancy in multiple sclerosis. Method: immunoSEQ multiplex PCR; TCRdb's copy keeps in-frame clones and lacks some. Of more than 90,000 clones in the sample, about 92% are singletons; the top ten hold 2% to 2.5%. With V trimmed by 0 bases and J by 3 bases, 5 bases remained unmatched. CDR1 SGHDT and CDR2 YYEEEE come from the germline V gene. This CDR3 is built from 16 residues. The TCR was taken from a female donor with multiple sclerosis, enrolled in a pregnancy study. V gene TRBV5-6 combines with J gene TRBJ2-1; TRBD2 matches at 8 bases. The sequenced sample was peripheral blood, obtained after pregnancy. CDR3 in DNA: TGTGCCAGCAGCTTGGACGGCGGGGGGTACTACAATGAGCAGTTCTTC. Protein product: CASSLDGGGYYNEQFF. Full variable domain (remainder filled in from reference TRBV5-6 and TRBJ2-1): DAGVTQSPTHLIKTRGQQVTLRCSPKSGHDTVSWYQQALGQGPQFIFQYYEEEERQRGNFPDRFSGHQFPNYSSELNVNALLLGDSALYLCASSLDGGGYYNEQFFGPGTRLTVL.